The clone carrying this T cell receptor (beta chain) was seen more than once but under ten times. Antigen: not known. V shed 6 bases, J shed 11 bases, and the junction held 16 bases outside the gene matches. Germline V gene lookup returns CDR1 MNHNS and CDR2 SASEGT. CDR3 length equals 16 residues. This sample was included in a study of glioma-infiltrating T cells. Findings and limits, study-wide: Above-expected tissue-blood divergence occurred in all gliomas, most in low-grade ones. CDR3 overlap between tissue and blood was very small.

Amplification of TCR alpha and beta CDR3 regions from RNA used iRepertoire nested multiplex PCR. One-step reverse transcription and amplification started from about 100-400 ng of tissue mRNA or PBMC total RNA. TCRdb called the multiplex PCR reads again in MiXCR, with one record for every CDR3 protein. The sample lists about 3,900 distinct CDR3 sequences, less than 40% seen once, with approximately 30% in the top ten. The TCR was taken from a human donor with low-grade glioma or glioblastoma, undergoing nonglioma brain surgery, or in good health (not recorded which). Sequenced sample: glioma tissue, nonneoplastic brain tissue, or PBMCs (not recorded which). The genes are TRBV6-1 and TRBJ2-1; TRBD1 agrees at 10 bases. The CDR3 sequence: CASSETVPGQGYKQFF. In DNA form, the CDR3 reads TGTGCCAGCAGCGAGACAGTCCCGGGACAGGGGTATAAGCAGTTCTTC.